The 16 T cell receptor beta chains presented below share a single source sample, sequenced in a study of T cells in localized non-small cell lung cancer. The repertoire was sequenced with immunoSEQ multiplex PCR; TCRdb's copy has only in-frame clones and lacks some. Of 30,000 to 40,000 clones detected, around four fifths appear once; the ten largest clones hold around 33%. Sequencing was performed on peripheral blood, taken before any cancer treatment. The receptors shown here come from a male donor at least 60 years old with stage II squamous cell lung carcinoma.

V usage is TRBV5-1 and J usage is TRBJ1-2; 8 nucleotides agree with TRBD1. CDR1 is SGHRS, CDR2 YFSETQ, per germline. This CDR3 region has 14 residues. V dropped 4 bases and J dropped 5; count of bases not matched to a gene: 7. CDR3 sequence reads: CASSPDRVRYGYTF. The CDR3, as DNA: TGCGCCAGCAGCCCGGACAGGGTGAGGTATGGCTACACCTTC.

The chain is built from TRBV30 and TRBJ2-3; D is undetermined. The CDR3 has 14 amino acids. The germline V gene has CDR1 GTSNPN and CDR2 SVGIG (reference sequence). V lost 5 bases and J lost 1, with 13 bases in between. The DNA of the CDR3 is TGTGCCTGGGCTCGAGTCATGGGCACAGATACGCAGTATTTT. It specifies CAWARVMGTDTQYF.

The V and J genes are TRBV11-3 and TRBJ2-1; TRBD1 agrees at 10 bases. Germline V gene sequence: CDR1 SGHNT, CDR2 YENEEA. The CDR3 runs 14 residues. J gave up 5 bases and V 5 bases, and 3 bases lay outside the gene matches. CDR3 in amino acids: CASSRDRGDNEQFF. CDR3 DNA sequence: TGTGCCAGCAGCAGGGACAGGGGAGACAATGAGCAGTTCTTC.

This chain connects TRBV12-5 to TRBJ1-1; the match to TRBD1 covers 11 bases. The J segment lost 5 bases and the V segment lost 5 bases, leaving 4 bases of the junction unmatched. Germline V gene data show CDR1 as LGHNT and CDR2 as FRNRAP. The CDR3 spans 14 residues. The CDR3, as DNA: TGTGCTAGTGGTCAGGACAGGGGGCGGACTGAAGCTTTCTTT. This sequence encodes CASGQDRGRTEAFF.

The J gene is TRBJ2-7, the V gene TRBV18; D is possibly TRBD2 (7 bases). V lost 0 bases and J 5 bases, leaving 14 bases between the germline ends. In germline, CDR1 is KGHSH, CDR2 LQKENI. The CDR3 has 15 residues. CDR3 bases: TGTGCCAGCTCACCACCGATGCGGGGGCCCCACGAGCAGTACTTC. This encodes CASSPPMRGPHEQYF.

This clone came up a few times. V and J are TRBV19 and TRBJ1-2, with 8 bases matching TRBD1. This CDR3 contains 15 residues. The germline V gene has CDR1 LNHDA and CDR2 SQIVND (reference sequence). J was trimmed by 2 bases and V by 4 bases; bases with no gene match: 6. The CDR3 sequence: CASSTRQGLNYGYTF. In nucleotides, the CDR3 is TGTGCCAGTAGTACCCGACAGGGGCTAAACTATGGCTACACCTTC.

This clone was recorded only once. The V call is TRBV30, the J call TRBJ2-1, with 10 nucleotides matching TRBD2. The CDR3 covers 16 residues. In germline, CDR1 is GTSNPN, CDR2 SVGIG (reference sequence). J lost 5 bases, V lost 0 bases, and 7 bases had no gene match. This CDR3 reads CAWSVRSSGGNNEQFF. Written as DNA, the CDR3 is TGTGCCTGGAGTGTAAGGTCTAGCGGGGGCAACAATGAGCAGTTCTTC.

The J gene is TRBJ2-2, the V gene TRBV6-1; no clear D gene. The CDR3 sequence is 15 residues long. Germline V CDR1 and CDR2: MNHNS, SASEGT. With 5 bases removed from V and 4 bases from J, the gap between germline ends came to 14 bases. The CDR3 protein is CASSQRVGSTGELFF. The DNA for the CDR3 is TGTGCCAGCAGTCAAAGGGTAGGGTCCACCGGGGAGCTGTTTTTT.

V gene TRBV27 combines with J gene TRBJ1-1; unclear D gene. The CDR3 runs 14 residues. The germline V and J ends were trimmed by 3 bases and 1 base, with 9 bases remaining between them. Germline assignment: CDR1 MNHEY and CDR2 SMNVEV (reference sequence). Written as DNA, the CDR3 is TGTGCCAGCAGTTTCGGTATTCCGAACACTGAAGCTTTCTTT. Translation: CASSFGIPNTEAFF.

The chain carries TRBV5-1 and TRBJ2-3, with D perhaps TRBD1 or TRBD2 (5 bases each). The CDR3 sequence is 13 residues long. Trimming shortened V by 7 bases and J by 0 bases, and 9 bases separated the two germline ends. Germline CDR1 and CDR2: SGHRS and YFSETQ. CDR3 sequence (DNA): TGCGCCAGCGGGGACGGAAGCACAGATACGCAGTATTTT. Protein: CASGDGSTDTQYF.

The chain carries TRBV5-1 and TRBJ2-1; the match to TRBD1 covers 9 bases. Germline loops: CDR1 SGHRS, CDR2 YFSETQ. CDR3 size: 15 residues. Germline trimming cut 4 bases from V and 6 bases from J; bases unmatched to any gene: 8. This CDR3 is CASSVGQGLGNEQFF. The DNA for the CDR3 is TGCGCCAGCAGCGTGGGACAGGGTTTGGGCAATGAGCAGTTCTTC.

This chain uses TRBV9 with TRBJ2-1; D not resolved. Germline CDR1 is SGDLS and CDR2 is YYNGEE. The V gene lost 0 bases and the J gene lost 3 bases, with 13 bases spanning the gap. The CDR3 runs to 16 residues. In nucleotides, the CDR3 is TGTGCCAGCAGCGTAGATATGGGCACGGGCTACAATGAGCAGTTCTTC. Translated, it gives CASSVDMGTGYNEQFF.

V usage is TRBV7-2 and J usage is TRBJ2-7; possible D gene TRBD1, 6 bases. V lost 3 bases and J lost 4, with 16 bases in between. The CDR3 loop spans 15 amino acids. Germline assignment: CDR1 SGHTA and CDR2 FQGNSA. The CDR3 sequence is CASSLTGRADYEQYF. CDR3 in DNA: TGTGCCAGCAGCTTGACAGGCCGTGCTGATTACGAGCAGTACTTC.

J is TRBJ1-1 and V is TRBV6-1; D is ambiguous. CDR1 is MNHNS and CDR2 is SASEGT in the germline V gene. This CDR3 region has 14 residues. The ends were cut back, 10 bases at V and 0 bases at J, with 15 bases in the middle. CDR3 DNA sequence: TGTGCCACCGTGAGGGAGCTAATGAACACTGAAGCTTTCTTT. The encoded protein is CATVRELMNTEAFF.

This clone showed up just once. V usage is TRBV18 and J usage is TRBJ1-1; possible D gene TRBD1, 5 bases. Trimming took off 3 bases at V and 6 bases at J, with 11 bases between the two ends. The CDR3 covers 13 residues. The V gene's germline CDR1 is KGHSH and CDR2 LQKENI. This CDR3 reads CASSPVRGPEAFF. The CDR3 bases are TGTGCCAGCTCACCGGTAAGGGGCCCTGAAGCTTTCTTT.

CDR3 sequence (DNA): TGTGCCACCAGCGCCCAGGGCGTCAATCAGCCCCAGCATTTT. Amino acids: CATSAQGVNQPQHF. This sequence joins TRBV15 and TRBJ1-5; D is possibly TRBD1 (5 bases). CDR1 and CDR2 (germline): LNHNV, YYDKDF (reference sequence). The CDR3 covers 14 residues. V lost 5 bases, J lost 3 bases, and 11 bases lay in between.